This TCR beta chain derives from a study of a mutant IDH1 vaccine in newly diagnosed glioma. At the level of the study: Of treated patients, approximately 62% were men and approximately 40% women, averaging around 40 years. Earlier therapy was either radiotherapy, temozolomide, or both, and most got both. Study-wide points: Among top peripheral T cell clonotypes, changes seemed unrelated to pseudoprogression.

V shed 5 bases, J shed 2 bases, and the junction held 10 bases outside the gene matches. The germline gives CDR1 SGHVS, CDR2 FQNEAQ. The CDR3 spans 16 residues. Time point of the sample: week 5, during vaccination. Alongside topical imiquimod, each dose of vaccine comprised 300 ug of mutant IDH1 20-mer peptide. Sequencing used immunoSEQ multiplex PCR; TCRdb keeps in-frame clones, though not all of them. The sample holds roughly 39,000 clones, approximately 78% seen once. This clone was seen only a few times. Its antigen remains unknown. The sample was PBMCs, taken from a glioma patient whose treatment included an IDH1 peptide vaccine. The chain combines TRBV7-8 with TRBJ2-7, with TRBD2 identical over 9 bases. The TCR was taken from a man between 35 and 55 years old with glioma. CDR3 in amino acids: CASSHSRSSGTYEQYF. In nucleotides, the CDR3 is TGTGCCAGCAGCCATAGTCGGTCTAGCGGGACCTACGAGCAGTACTTC.